The 23 T cell receptor beta chains in this list originate from one sample, sequenced in a study of T cells in women clearing cervical HPV infection (dated by TCRdb to the late 2010s). Receptor amplification or capture employed the immunoSEQ multiplex PCR assay. TCRdb's version of the immuneACCESS table is confined to in-frame rearrangements and falls short of the full clone set. An unresolved V gene accounts for under half of the shortfall where checked; the remainder is of unknown origin. Per the sample table, the count is 15,000 to 20,000 clones. The ten largest make up about 10% of the sample. Material: blood buffy coat. The receptor source for this set is a woman between 18 and 69 years old with a cervical HPV16 infection that either progressed to CIN3+ or cleared (not recorded which).

A note on this clone: The read finishes 3 residues shy of the CDR3 end, and the germline J gene is used to complete it. The V gene is TRBV18, the J gene TRBJ1-1, with D perhaps TRBD1 (6 bases). This CDR3 spans 13 amino acids. Germline assignment: CDR1 KGHSH and CDR2 LQKENI. Trimming stripped 10 bases from V and 0 bases from J, with 12 bases between. The CDR3 bases that were read are TGTGCCACCGCACAGGGAATGAACACTGAA. It codes for CATAQGMNTE. The entire CDR3 protein is CATAQGMNTEAFF. Variable domain in full (rest from reference TRBV18 and TRBJ1-1): NAGVMQNPRHLVRRRGQEARLRCSPMKGHSHVYWYRQLPEEGLKFMVYLQKENIIDESGMPKERFSAEFPKEGPSILRIQQVVRGDSAAYFCATAQGMNTEAFFGQGTRLTVV.

In the case of this clone: The read ends 3 residues shy of where the CDR3 ends; the end is completed using the germline J gene. The chain has TRBV10-2 and TRBJ2-1; D remains unclear. The germline V and J ends were trimmed by 6 bases and 6 bases, with 15 bases remaining between them. The CDR3 has 14 amino acids. Germline loops: CDR1 WSHSY, CDR2 SAAADI. The CDR3 DNA, read in part, is TGCGCCAGCAGAGTGGGCCTCAAGGGCAATGAG. Translated, it gives CASRVGLKGNE. The whole CDR3 sequence reads CASRVGLKGNEQFF.

A remark on this clone: The read ends 3 residues shy of where the CDR3 ends; the end is completed using the germline J gene. This chain connects TRBV2 to TRBJ1-3; D possibly corresponds to TRBD1 (6 bases). The CDR3 is made up of 15 amino acids. The V end was cut by 3 bases, the J end by 3 bases, with 12 bases between. CDR1 is SNHLY and CDR2 is FYNNEI in the germline V gene. The DNA read from the CDR3 is TGTGCCAGCAGTGATCCGAGGGGGTTTGGAAACACC. Protein product: CASSDPRGFGNT. The entire CDR3 reads CASSDPRGFGNTIYF.

With respect to this clone: The read comes to an end 3 residues before the CDR3 does, leaving the germline J gene to fill in the end. The genes are TRBV30 and TRBJ2-2; D call uncertain. CDR1 and CDR2 from the germline V gene are GTSNPN and SVGIG (reference sequence). CDR3 length equals 13 residues. The V end lost 2 bases, the J end lost 5 bases, and 9 bases lay between the germline ends. The CDR3 loop is CAWSLTGTGELFF. The sequenced CDR3 bases are TGTGCCTGGAGTTTAACCGGGACCGGGGAG. Looking up the rest from reference TRBV30 and TRBJ2-2 gives the full variable domain: SQTIHQWPATLVQPVGSPLSLECTVEGTSNPNLYWYRQAAGRGLQLLFYSVGIGQISSEVPQNLSASRPQDRQFILSSKKLLLSDSGFYLCAWSLTGTGELFFGEGSRLTVL.

CDR3 DNA, as far as it was read: TGTGCCAGCAGTGATAGGGTTGGGAACACCGGGGAG. It encodes CASSDRVGNTGE. The CDR3 in full is CASSDRVGNTGELFF. The V gene is TRBV2, the J gene TRBJ2-2; D is uncertain. Sequencing ends 3 residues short of the CDR3 end; the germline J gene provides the rest. Germline CDR1 reads SNHLY; CDR2 reads FYNNEI. The CDR3 runs to 15 residues. Trimming cost V 3 bases and J 1 base, with 9 bases left between them.

The CDR3: CASSPSFGTGAIAGEQFF. CDR3 DNA (partial): TGTGCCAGCTCACCATCGTTTGGGACAGGGGCGATCGCAGGTGAG. This chain uses TRBV18 with TRBJ2-1, with 10 bases that match TRBD1. The CDR3 end falls 3 residues outside the read, so it is completed with the germline J gene. Germline V gives CDR1 KGHSH, CDR2 LQKENI. CDR3 length equals 18 residues. V dropped 2 bases and J dropped 9; count of bases not matched to a gene: 16. The complete variable domain, with remaining parts taken from reference TRBV18 and TRBJ2-1, reads NAGVMQNPRHLVRRRGQEARLRCSPMKGHSHVYWYRQLPEEGLKFMVYLQKENIIDESGMPKERFSAEFPKEGPSILRIQQVVRGDSAAYFCASSPSFGTGAIAGEQFFGPGTRLTVL.

As concerns this clone: The CDR3 is cut off 3 residues early in the read; its end comes from the germline J gene. The chain employs TRBV19 and TRBJ1-6, with a possible D match to TRBD1 (6 bases). Germline V gives CDR1 LNHDA, CDR2 SQIVND (reference sequence). The V end was cut by 8 bases, the J end by 4 bases, with 15 bases between. The CDR3 extends over 15 amino acids. This CDR3 reads CASASGARYNSPLHF. CDR3 bases read: TGTGCCAGTGCCTCAGGGGCTCGGTATAATTCACCC.

As concerns this clone: With the read ending 3 residues before the CDR3 end, the germline J gene is used to fill in that end. The V call is TRBV7-9, the J call TRBJ2-1, with D perhaps matching TRBD2 (6 bases). Trimming left V 5 bases short and J 9 bases short, with 17 bases between. The CDR3 is 14 amino acids. Per germline, CDR1 SEHNR and CDR2 FQNEAQ (reference sequence). The CDR3 DNA, read in part, is TGTGCCAGCAGCCCGAGGAGGTCCGGGGGTGAG. Translated, it gives CASSPRRSGGE. The CDR3, in full, reads CASSPRRSGGEQFF.

As to this clone: Read data end 3 residues before the CDR3 end; the end is taken from the germline J gene. The rearrangement joins TRBV6-2 or TRBV6-3 to TRBJ1-5; 7 bases agree with TRBD1. V shed 6 bases and J 1 base; nucleotides not matched to a gene: 0. The CDR3 sequence is 13 residues long. Germline CDR1 reads MNHEY; CDR2 reads SVGEGT. The CDR3 DNA, read in part, is TGTGCCAGCAGGACAGGGAGCAATCAGCCC. Translation: CASRTGSNQP. The CDR3, in full, reads CASRTGSNQPQHF.

To note about this clone: The read comes to an end 3 residues before the CDR3 does, leaving the germline J gene to fill in the end. The rearrangement joins TRBV2 to TRBJ2-1; tentative D call: TRBD2 (5 bases). V was cut by 7 bases and J by 2 bases, with 24 bases left in between. The V gene's germline CDR1 is SNHLY and CDR2 FYNNEI. The CDR3 is 18 residues long. This CDR3 reads CASKFFNVGGWTYNEQFF. The sequenced part of the CDR3 DNA is TGTGCCAGCAAGTTCTTCAATGTGGGCGGGTGGACCTACAATGAG.

For this clone: Read sequence stops 3 residues before the CDR3 end, and the germline J gene provides the missing end. The chain links TRBV7-9 to TRBJ2-7; D ambiguous. V lost 5 bases and J 5 bases, leaving 10 bases between the germline ends. Germline lookup yields CDR1 SEHNR and CDR2 FQNEAQ (reference sequence). The CDR3 runs to 12 residues. CDR3 region: CASSQKVDEQYF. The part of the CDR3 DNA that was read is TGTGCCAGCAGCCAGAAGGTGGACGAG.

Of note for this clone: The read terminates 3 residues before the CDR3 end, so the remaining end is supplied by the germline J gene. The chain links TRBV4-1 to TRBJ2-3; TRBD2 aligns across 7 bases. CDR1 is MGHRA and CDR2 is YSYEKL in the germline V gene. The junction had 10 bases not matched to a gene; V was cut back by 0 bases and J by 7 bases. This CDR3 has 16 residues. The CDR3 bases that were read are TGCGCCAGCAGCCAAGACCTAGCGGCCCGCACGAATACG. Encoded protein: CASSQDLAARTNT. The entire CDR3 protein reads CASSQDLAARTNTQYF.

Concerning this clone: Read data end 3 residues before the CDR3 end; the end is taken from the germline J gene. Other nucleotide sequences in the sample specify the same CDR3. V gene TRBV19 combines with J gene TRBJ1-1, with unresolved D. CDR1 and CDR2 from the germline V gene are LNHDA and SQIVND (reference sequence). CDR3 length: 15 residues. Incomplete CDR3 DNA: TGTGCCAGTAGTTTCCCTCAAGGCATTGGCACCGAA. Its protein is CASSFPQGIGTE. The entire CDR3 is CASSFPQGIGTEAFF.

As to this clone: Coverage ceases 3 residues before the CDR3 finishes, and the germline J gene fills in the end. The V gene is TRBV20-1, the J gene TRBJ2-7; D is unclear. Germline CDR1 DFQATT, CDR2 SNEGSKA (reference sequence). This CDR3 region has 13 residues. Trimming cost V 2 bases and J 2 bases, with 10 bases left between them. The CDR3 spells CSARWQEPYEQYF. CDR3 DNA, as far as it was read: TGCAGTGCTAGATGGCAGGAGCCCTACGAG.

Notes on this clone: The read ends 3 residues early relative to the CDR3; the germline J gene fills the gap. This chain connects TRBV5-4 to TRBJ2-7; 8 bases are a match to TRBD2. The CDR3 has 16 amino acids. Germline V gene data show CDR1 as SGHNT and CDR2 as YYREEE (reference sequence). V lost 0 bases, J lost 5 bases, and 10 bases stayed unmatched. Partial CDR3 DNA: TGTGCCAGCAGCTTGGCCTCCGGGACTAGACCTCACGAG. Translated: CASSLASGTRPHE. The full CDR3 reads CASSLASGTRPHEQYF. Combining the CDR3 with reference TRBV5-4 and TRBJ2-7 gives the whole variable domain ETGVTQSPTHLIKTRGQQVTLRCSSQSGHNTVSWYQQALGQGPQFIFQYYREEENGRGNFPPRFSGLQFPNYSSELNVNALELDDSALYLCASSLASGTRPHEQYFGPGTRLTVT.

With respect to this clone: Sequencing ends 3 residues short of the CDR3 end; the germline J gene provides the rest. The chain links TRBV4-2 to TRBJ2-5; D is perhaps TRBD2 (5 bases). The germline V gene encodes CDR1 LGHNA and CDR2 YNFKEQ. With 5 bases removed from V and 1 base from J, the gap between germline ends came to 8 bases. The CDR3 has 13 amino acids. Partial CDR3 DNA: TGTGCCAGCAGCAGAGCGGTCCAAGAGACC. Its protein product is CASSRAVQET. Given in full, the CDR3 is CASSRAVQETQYF.

For this clone: The sequenced fragment ends 3 residues before the CDR3 boundary, so the rest is inferred from the germline J gene. The chain joins TRBV27 to TRBJ2-3, with 7 bases that match TRBD1. The CDR3 extends over 14 amino acids. Trimming took 8 bases from V and 4 from J; bases not matched to a gene: 9. The germline V gene encodes CDR1 MNHEY and CDR2 SMNVEV (reference sequence). CDR3 DNA (partial): TGTGCCAGCTACCGAACCGACAGGGCAGATACG. It codes for CASYRTDRADT. The complete CDR3 protein is CASYRTDRADTQYF.

On this clone: Read data end 3 residues before the CDR3 end; the end is taken from the germline J gene. The chain couples TRBV5-5 to TRBJ1-5; TRBD1 matches 7 bases. V was pared by 0 bases and J by 4 bases, with 4 bases of the junction left unmatched. This CDR3 is built from 15 residues. Germline CDR1 reads SGHKS; CDR2 reads YYEKEE (reference sequence). CDR3 region: CASSLVGQRNQPQHF. The part of the CDR3 DNA that was read is TGTGCCAGCAGCTTGGTGGGACAGAGAAATCAGCCC.

As regards this clone: The sequence runs out 3 residues before the end of the CDR3; the remainder is reconstructed from the germline J gene. The chain joins TRBV4-1 to TRBJ1-1; D is unresolved. The germline CDR1 and CDR2 sequences are MGHRA and YSYEKL. The CDR3 runs to 14 residues. Trimming removed 1 base from V and 4 bases from J, with 10 bases in between. The CDR3 sequence is CASSQVLSSTEAFF. The sequenced CDR3 bases are TGCGCCAGCAGCCAAGTTCTGTCGTCCACTGAA.

A note on this clone: The read ends 3 residues shy of where the CDR3 ends; the end is completed using the germline J gene. V and J are TRBV19 and TRBJ1-1, with 8 bases aligning to TRBD1. J was trimmed by 5 bases and V by 10 bases; bases with no gene match: 9. CDR3 length: 13 amino acids. Germline CDR1 LNHDA, CDR2 SQIVND (reference sequence). The CDR3 DNA, read in part, is TGTGCCACAATCAGGGGGCGCGGAACTGAA. The encoded protein is CATIRGRGTE. From start to end, the CDR3 is CATIRGRGTEAFF.

Regarding this clone: The read gets to within 3 residues of the CDR3 end, and the germline J gene fills in the rest. This chain connects TRBV15 to TRBJ2-3; the D gene is possibly TRBD1 (6 bases). The CDR3 is 12 residues long. Germline-derived CDR1 and CDR2 are LNHNV and YYDKDF (reference sequence). Between the trimmed V and J ends, which lost 4 bases and 4 bases, there was a span of 6 bases. The CDR3: CATSTGADTQYF. The CDR3 bases that were read are TGTGCCACCAGCACAGGGGCAGATACG.

Points on this clone: The read falls 3 residues short of the CDR3 end, and the missing part is taken from the germline J gene. The chain is built from TRBV19 and TRBJ1-5; D is possibly TRBD1 (5 bases). CDR1 is LNHDA, CDR2 SQIVND, per germline (reference sequence). The CDR3 extends over 18 amino acids. Trimming shortened V by 3 bases and J by 2 bases, and 20 bases separated the two germline ends. The CDR3 bases that were read are TGTGCCAGTAGTATCAGGCAAAGGGGTAGGATCGGCAATCAGCCC. Its protein is CASSIRQRGRIGNQP. The entire CDR3 reads CASSIRQRGRIGNQPQHF.

Of note for this clone: The CDR3 end is not reached by the read, which stops 3 residues before it; the germline J gene fills it in. The chain is built from TRBV12-3 or TRBV12-4 and TRBJ1-4; weak D call: TRBD1 (5 bases). Trimming shortened V by 1 base and J by 4 bases, and 13 bases separated the two germline ends. The CDR3 is 16 amino acids. The DNA read from the CDR3 is TGTGCCAGCAGTTTAGTACTGGGAAGGGGTAATGAAAAA. It yields the protein CASSLVLGRGNEK. The complete CDR3 reads CASSLVLGRGNEKLFF.